Listed below are T cell receptor beta chains from one sample, sequenced in a study of blood T cell repertoires in COVID-19. Clones were read by immunoSEQ multiplex PCR, and TCRdb kept only the in-frame ones, dropping some. The sample records some 220,000 clones, about 80% being singletons. The sample comprised peripheral blood. These receptors were obtained from a woman between 55 and 75 years old with acute or convalescent COVID-19. The CDR3 runs from the conserved cysteine through the conserved F or W. A D gene is named only where the DNA matches it firmly. Size is omitted from some rows. Given values are once, few, many or a class for expanded clones.

clone size | J gene | D gene | V gene | CDR3 DNA | CDR3 protein
NA | TRBJ1-6 | TRBD1 | TRBV6-5 | TGTGCCAGCAGTTCTGGGACAGGTCCCGGTTCACCCCTCCACTTT | CASSSGTGPGSPLHF
NA | TRBJ1-1 | NA | TRBV13 | TGTGCCAGCAGCCTACAGTCCACTGAAGCTTTCTTT | CASSLQSTEAFF
NA | TRBJ2-5 | NA | TRBV18 | TGTGCCAGCTCACCATTGGGGGCCGGAGAGACCCAGTACTTC | CASSPLGAGETQYF
NA | TRBJ1-1 | NA | TRBV12-3/TRBV12-4 | TGTGCCAGCAGTTTTCAGATGACTGAAGCTTTCTTT | CASSFQMTEAFF
few | TRBJ2-1 | NA | TRBV28 | TGTGCCAGCAGTTTCGCGGGGACCACATTTTCCAATGAGCAGTTCTTC | CASSFAGTTFSNEQFF
NA | TRBJ2-2 | TRBD1 | TRBV10-3 | TGTGCCATCAAGACTGTGGGACAGGGAGCCGGGGAGCTGTTTTTT | CAIKTVGQGAGELFF
few | TRBJ1-1 | TRBD1 | TRBV7-9 | TGTGCCAGCACCGACTCCGGGACAGGGTTGAACACTGAAGCTTTCTTT | CASTDSGTGLNTEAFF
NA | TRBJ1-2 | TRBD1 | TRBV6-5 | TGTGCCAGCAGTTCCGGACAGGTCCTTTATGGCTACACCTTC | CASSSGQVLYGYTF
few | TRBJ2-1 | NA | TRBV4-2 | TGTGCCAGCAGCCAAGGTCAAACTGTGCCTCAGTTCTTC | CASSQGQTVPQFF
NA | TRBJ1-2 | TRBD1 | TRBV29-1 | TGCAGCGTTCCCGACAGGGATCGTGGCTACACCTTC | CSVPDRDRGYTF